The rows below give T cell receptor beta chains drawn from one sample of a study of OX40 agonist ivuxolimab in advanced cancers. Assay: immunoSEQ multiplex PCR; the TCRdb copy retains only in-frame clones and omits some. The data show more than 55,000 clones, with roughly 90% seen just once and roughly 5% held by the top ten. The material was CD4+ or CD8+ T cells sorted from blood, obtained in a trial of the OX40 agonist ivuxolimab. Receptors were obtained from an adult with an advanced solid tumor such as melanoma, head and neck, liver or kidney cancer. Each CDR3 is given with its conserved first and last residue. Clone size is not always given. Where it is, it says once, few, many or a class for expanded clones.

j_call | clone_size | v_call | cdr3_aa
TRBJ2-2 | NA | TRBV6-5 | CASSFTGVVGELFF
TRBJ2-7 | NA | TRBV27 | CASRRPGGYEQYF
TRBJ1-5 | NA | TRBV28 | CASSLDRDTWPQHF
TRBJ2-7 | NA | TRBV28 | CASKELAGGRSLGQYF
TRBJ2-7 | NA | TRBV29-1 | CSVENSEQYF
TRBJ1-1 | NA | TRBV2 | CASSGQGITEAFF
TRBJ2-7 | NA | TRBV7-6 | CASSRLAGDSYEQYF
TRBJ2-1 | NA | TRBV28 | CASSGHTGSSYNEQFF
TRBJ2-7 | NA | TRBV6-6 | CASSYERHRYEQYF
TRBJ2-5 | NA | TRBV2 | CASSEDGGVETQYF
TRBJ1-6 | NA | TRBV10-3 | CAISTDRAPLGALHF
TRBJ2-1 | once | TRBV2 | CAGVPLCEFF
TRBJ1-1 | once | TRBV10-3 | CAIRQGTEAFF
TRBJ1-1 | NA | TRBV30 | CAWDRGGFAHTEAFF
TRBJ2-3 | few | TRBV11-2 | CASSLMGGRTDTQYF
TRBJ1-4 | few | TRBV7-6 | CASSFQPTQGANEKLFF
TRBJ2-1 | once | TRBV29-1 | CSVERLAIGNEQFF
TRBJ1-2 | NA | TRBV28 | CASSLRGMLYGYTF